Listed below are T cell receptor beta chains from one sample, sequenced in a study of cytomegalovirus exposure and HLA in healthy donors. TCRdb keeps only in-frame clones here, not all; method: immunoSEQ multiplex PCR. This table holds 100,000 to 150,000 clones, about 80% found once. Sequenced input: PBMCs. Every receptor here comes from a man between 40 and 49 years old in good health and CMV-seronegative. Each CDR3 is given with its conserved first and last residue. Each record gives: D gene, clone size, V gene, J gene, CDR3 DNA, CDR3 protein. D genes are given only for firm matches. The listing skips clone size in some rows; elsewhere it reads once, few, many or a size class.

d_gene: -
abundance: few
v_gene: TRBV7-8
j_gene: TRBJ1-6
CDR3nt: TGTGCCAGCAGCTTAGGTGCGAGGGAGTCGGGTTCACCCCTCCACTTT
CDR3aa: CASSLGARESGSPLHF

d_gene: -
abundance: -
v_gene: TRBV7-2
j_gene: TRBJ1-4
CDR3nt: TGTGCCAGCAGCAAACAGGGCGAGAGTGAAAAACTGTTTTTT
CDR3aa: CASSKQGESEKLFF

d_gene: TRBD1
abundance: -
v_gene: TRBV28
j_gene: TRBJ1-5
CDR3nt: TGTGCCAGCAGCCCAGGGGGGCATAGCAATCAGCCCCAGCATTTT
CDR3aa: CASSPGGHSNQPQHF

d_gene: TRBD1
abundance: -
v_gene: TRBV7-2
j_gene: TRBJ2-2
CDR3nt: TGTGCCAGCAGCAACCACAGGGGTAGCACCGGGGAGCTGTTTTTT
CDR3aa: CASSNHRGSTGELFF

d_gene: -
abundance: few
v_gene: TRBV27
j_gene: TRBJ1-5
CDR3nt: TGTGCCAGCAGTTTAAGGGGAAGAGATCAGCCCCAGCATTTT
CDR3aa: CASSLRGRDQPQHF

d_gene: TRBD2
abundance: -
v_gene: TRBV29-1
j_gene: TRBJ2-3
CDR3nt: TGCAGCGTTGAAGGGACTAGCGGGGCCACAGATACGCAGTATTTT
CDR3aa: CSVEGTSGATDTQYF

d_gene: -
abundance: -
v_gene: TRBV5-1
j_gene: TRBJ2-6
CDR3nt: TGCGCCAGCAGCTTGGCTAGGGGAGGTTCATCTGGGGCCAACGTCCTGACTTTC
CDR3aa: CASSLARGGSSGANVLTF

d_gene: -
abundance: -
v_gene: TRBV2
j_gene: TRBJ1-2
CDR3nt: TGTGCCAGCAGTCCACAGGGAGGGCCTGCCGCCTACACCTTC
CDR3aa: CASSPQGGPAAYTF

d_gene: -
abundance: -
v_gene: TRBV25-1
j_gene: TRBJ2-1
CDR3nt: TGTGCCAGCAGTGAATTCGGGACTCTCCCATACAATGAGCAGTTCTTC
CDR3aa: CASSEFGTLPYNEQFF

d_gene: TRBD2
abundance: -
v_gene: TRBV9
j_gene: TRBJ2-5
CDR3nt: TGTGCCAGCAGCGTACGAGGTAGCGGGGCCCAAGAGACCCAGTACTTC
CDR3aa: CASSVRGSGAQETQYF

d_gene: -
abundance: -
v_gene: TRBV30
j_gene: TRBJ1-2
CDR3nt: TGTGCCTGGTCGAGGGGGTACGAAGGCTACACCTTC
CDR3aa: CAWSRGYEGYTF

d_gene: -
abundance: -
v_gene: TRBV28
j_gene: TRBJ1-5
CDR3nt: TGTGCCAGCAGTTTTCCACGACAGAATCAGCCCCAGCATTTT
CDR3aa: CASSFPRQNQPQHF

d_gene: -
abundance: -
v_gene: TRBV30
j_gene: TRBJ1-2
CDR3nt: TGTGCCTGGAGTCGGAGGACTAACTATGGCTACACCTTC
CDR3aa: CAWSRRTNYGYTF

d_gene: -
abundance: -
v_gene: TRBV11-2
j_gene: TRBJ1-6
CDR3nt: TGTGCCAGCAGCCCGGGGTTTAATTCACCCCTCCACTTT
CDR3aa: CASSPGFNSPLHF

d_gene: -
abundance: -
v_gene: TRBV30
j_gene: TRBJ1-4
CDR3nt: TGTGCCTGGAGGATGCCTGAGGGGCGGGGTTCGACTAATGAAAAACTGTTTTTT
CDR3aa: CAWRMPEGRGSTNEKLFF

d_gene: -
abundance: few
v_gene: TRBV6-1
j_gene: TRBJ2-5
CDR3nt: TGTGCCAGCAGGGAAACTGGCCTTGGAGGGACCCAGTACTTC
CDR3aa: CASRETGLGGTQYF

d_gene: -
abundance: -
v_gene: TRBV6-5
j_gene: TRBJ2-7
CDR3nt: TGTGCCAGCAGTTACTCAGGTGGGCAGGGCTACGAGCAGTACTTC
CDR3aa: CASSYSGGQGYEQYF

d_gene: -
abundance: -
v_gene: TRBV2
j_gene: TRBJ1-5
CDR3nt: TGTGCCAGCAGCGCCGGCCAGGGTGGACAGCCCCAGCATTTT
CDR3aa: CASSAGQGGQPQHF

d_gene: TRBD1
abundance: few
v_gene: TRBV10-2
j_gene: TRBJ1-1
CDR3nt: TGCGCCAGCAGCCGCCCGGCAGGGGGCGTTTCGAACACTGAAGCTTTCTTT
CDR3aa: CASSRPAGGVSNTEAFF

d_gene: TRBD1
abundance: few
v_gene: TRBV10-1
j_gene: TRBJ2-2
CDR3nt: TGCGCCAGCAGCCCCGGGACAGCGAACACCGGGGAGCTGTTTTTT
CDR3aa: CASSPGTANTGELFF

d_gene: TRBD2
abundance: -
v_gene: TRBV6-1
j_gene: TRBJ2-1
CDR3nt: TGTGCCAGCTTTTTTAGCGGGGGGGGTTCTGAGCAGTTCTTC
CDR3aa: CASFFSGGGSEQFF

d_gene: -
abundance: once
v_gene: TRBV28
j_gene: TRBJ2-2
CDR3nt: TGTGCCAGCAGAACAGCGGGCCCCGGGGAGCTGTTTTTT
CDR3aa: CASRTAGPGELFF

d_gene: TRBD1
abundance: -
v_gene: TRBV28
j_gene: TRBJ1-4
CDR3nt: TGTGCCAGCAGCGACAGGGGCGAGGAAAAACTGTTTTTT
CDR3aa: CASSDRGEEKLFF

d_gene: -
abundance: -
v_gene: TRBV28
j_gene: TRBJ1-2
CDR3nt: TGTGCCTGGGGGGTTGGCTATGGCTACACCTTC
CDR3aa: CAWGVGYGYTF

d_gene: -
abundance: -
v_gene: TRBV2
j_gene: TRBJ1-2
CDR3nt: TGTGCCAGCAGGGCATCCGAAGCTAACTATGGCTACACCTTC
CDR3aa: CASRASEANYGYTF

d_gene: TRBD1
abundance: -
v_gene: TRBV2
j_gene: TRBJ1-5
CDR3nt: TGTGCCAGCAGTGTAACTCTCGGACAGGCAAATAGCAATCAGCCCCAGCATTTT
CDR3aa: CASSVTLGQANSNQPQHF

d_gene: TRBD1
abundance: -
v_gene: TRBV9
j_gene: TRBJ1-4
CDR3nt: TGTGCCAGCAGCGTAGGGACAGGGGTTAGTGAAAAACTGTTTTTT
CDR3aa: CASSVGTGVSEKLFF

d_gene: -
abundance: -
v_gene: TRBV5-1
j_gene: TRBJ2-5
CDR3nt: TGCGCCAGCAGCTTGAAAGCATCGACAGCCGCATGGGAGACCCAGTACTTC
CDR3aa: CASSLKASTAAWETQYF

d_gene: -
abundance: -
v_gene: TRBV27
j_gene: TRBJ1-1
CDR3nt: TGTGCCAGCAGTTTTTTCCCACTGAGGAACACTGAAGCTTTCTTT
CDR3aa: CASSFFPLRNTEAFF

d_gene: -
abundance: -
v_gene: TRBV19
j_gene: TRBJ1-1
CDR3nt: TGTGCCAGTACCATCGGGGGGGCTAAAGGCACTGAAGCTTTCTTT
CDR3aa: CASTIGGAKGTEAFF

d_gene: TRBD2
abundance: -
v_gene: TRBV2
j_gene: TRBJ2-1
CDR3nt: TGTGCCAGCAGCCGATATAGCGGGGGGGCCTACAATGAGCAGTTCTTC
CDR3aa: CASSRYSGGAYNEQFF

d_gene: TRBD1
abundance: -
v_gene: TRBV7-9
j_gene: TRBJ2-7
CDR3nt: TGTGCCAGCAACTTACAGGGGGTACACTACGAGCAGTACTTC
CDR3aa: CASNLQGVHYEQYF

d_gene: TRBD1
abundance: -
v_gene: TRBV5-6
j_gene: TRBJ2-1
CDR3nt: TGTGCCAGCAGCTTACTTTCGGGACAGGGCAACAATGAGCAGTTCTTC
CDR3aa: CASSLLSGQGNNEQFF